The sequence of this TCR beta chain was determined in a study of blood T cell repertoires in COVID-19. The V gene lost 2 bases and the J gene lost 6 bases, with 19 bases spanning the gap. Germline CDR1 GTSNPN, CDR2 SVGIG (reference sequence). The CDR3 runs to 15 residues. TCRdb keeps only in-frame clones here, not all; method: immunoSEQ multiplex PCR. The data hold about 96,000 clones, with 70% to 90% observed a single time. Sequenced input: peripheral blood. The chain couples TRBV30 to TRBJ1-2; D may be TRBD1 (5 bases). This receptor was taken from a human donor with COVID-19, enrolled during active disease. The donor label of this sample is uncertain. CDR3 protein: CAWSPSRRGSDGYTF. Written as DNA, the CDR3 is TGTGCCTGGAGTCCGTCGCGGAGGGGCAGCGATGGCTACACCTTC.